The 14 T cell receptor beta chains given below trace back to one sample, sequenced in a study of CD8 T cells in ankylosing spondylitis. General study findings and limits: Blood from ankylosing spondylitis patients appeared to carry a characteristic roughly eight-variant TCR beta motif.

TCRdb recomputed calls from the 5' RACE reads with MiXCR, one row per CDR3 protein. The sample lists 350,000 to 550,000 distinct CDR3 sequences; about 25% were seen once. These receptors' targets are unknown. The specimen sequenced was blood, either unsorted or a sorted T cell fraction (not recorded which). Receptor source: a male donor with ankylosing spondylitis.

The chain recombines TRBV12-3 or TRBV12-4 with TRBJ1-1; 9 bases are a match to TRBD1. There are 14 residues in the CDR3. V lost 6 bases to trimming and J lost 6 bases; unmatched junction nucleotides: 8. The CDR3 DNA sequence: TGTGCCAGCAGCCTGGGACAGGGACGATCTGAAGCTTTCTTT. Its translation: CASSLGQGRSEAFF.

In this sample, this clonotype turned up many times. The chain combines TRBV12-3 or TRBV12-4 with TRBJ1-2; TRBD1 aligns across 8 bases. Trimming took 6 bases from V and 6 from J; bases not matched to a gene: 12. The CDR3 loop spans 15 amino acids. The CDR3 DNA is TGTGCCAGCAGCCGATATAGGACAGGGACCGATGGCTACACCTTC. This sequence encodes CASSRYRTGTDGYTF.

This clonotype was seen only a few times. The chain combines TRBV20-1 with TRBJ2-7; weak D call: TRBD1 (5 bases). The germline V gene has CDR1 DFQATT and CDR2 SNEGSKA (reference sequence). Trimming left V 4 bases short and J 0 bases short, with 16 bases between. The CDR3 consists of 15 residues. The CDR3, as DNA: TGCAGTGCTACCGGGTGGCAAGGGGCCTCCTACGAGCAGTACTTC. This translates into CSATGWQGASYEQYF.

The chain uses TRBV20-1 and TRBJ2-1; TRBD2 matches 13 bases. V shed 5 bases and J 9 bases; nucleotides not matched to a gene: 7. This CDR3 spans 14 amino acids. CDR1 is DFQATT, CDR2 SNEGSKA, per germline (reference sequence). The chain's CDR3 is CSAYRTSGSREQFF. Written as DNA, the CDR3 is TGCAGTGCTTATAGGACTAGCGGGAGTCGTGAGCAGTTCTTC.

The J gene is TRBJ2-7, the V gene TRBV11-2; 8 bases fit TRBD2. The germline V gene has CDR1 SGHAT and CDR2 FQNNGV. This CDR3 region has 13 residues. V shed 5 bases, J shed 8 bases, and the junction held 8 bases outside the gene matches. CDR3 sequence (DNA): TGTGCCAGCAGCCTCGAGCGGGGGCAAAAGCAGTACGTC. The encoded protein is CASSLERGQKQYV.

The V gene is TRBV15, the J gene TRBJ2-3, with unresolved D. This CDR3 has 13 amino acids. Germline loops: CDR1 LNHNV, CDR2 YYDKDF (reference sequence). V lost 8 bases and J 0 bases, leaving 9 bases between the germline ends. The CDR3 bases are TGTGCCACCCATGGGCTTAGCACAGATACGCAGTATTTT. It specifies CATHGLSTDTQYF. The variable domain in full, with the rest retrieved from reference TRBV15 and TRBJ2-3, is DAMVIQNPRYQVTQFGKPVTLSCSQTLNHNVMYWYQQKSSQAPKLLFHYYDKDFNNEADTPDNFQSRRPNTSFCFLDIRSPGLGDTAMYLCATHGLSTDTQYFGPGTRLTVL.

This clonotype was seen a few times. V usage is TRBV25-1 and J usage is TRBJ1-2; D remains ambiguous. CDR3 length: 15 residues. Germline CDR1 reads MGHDK; CDR2 reads SYGVNS. V dropped 1 base and J dropped 3 bases, with 12 bases sitting between them. DNA for the CDR3: TGTGCCAGCAGTGAATCTTTGACTCCTCACTATGGCTACACCTTC. This sequence encodes CASSESLTPHYGYTF.

CDR3 coding DNA: TGTGCCAGCAGTCCAGAACCGGGATCCCAACAGTATTTT. Amino acids: CASSPEPGSQQYF. The rearrangement uses TRBV12-3 or TRBV12-4 and TRBJ2-3; a weak D match, TRBD2 (5 bases). Trimming took 5 bases from V and 12 from J, leaving 18 bases between them. This CDR3 comprises 13 residues.

The chain links TRBV20-1 to TRBJ2-2, with 10 positions matching TRBD2. Germline CDR1 and CDR2: DFQATT and SNEGSKA (reference sequence). The CDR3 totals 15 residues. The J segment lost 2 bases and the V segment lost 4 bases, leaving 4 bases of the junction unmatched. The DNA for the CDR3 is TGCAGTGCTAATGGACTAGCGGTAAACACCGGGGAGCTGTTTTTT. This gives the protein CSANGLAVNTGELFF.

This clonotype was observed at least ten times. V is TRBV4-2 and J is TRBJ2-1, with 7 bases aligning to TRBD2. Germline values: CDR1 LGHNA, CDR2 YNFKEQ. V shed 2 bases, J shed 3 bases, and the junction held 7 bases outside the gene matches. This CDR3 has 16 residues. CDR3 coding DNA: TGTGCCAGCAGCCAACTCCAAGCGGGATACTACAATGAGCAGTTCTTC. Translating gives CASSQLQAGYYNEQFF.

This sequence joins TRBV5-1 and TRBJ2-3, with TRBD1 matching 9 bases. J lost 5 bases, V lost 4 bases, and 8 bases had no gene match. The length of the CDR3 is 15 residues. The V gene's germline CDR1 is SGHRS and CDR2 YFSETQ. The DNA of the CDR3 is TGCGCCAGCAGCAACTCCGGGACAGGGTTAGATACGCAGTATTTT. This encodes CASSNSGTGLDTQYF.

This clonotype was seen more than once but under ten times. The chain carries TRBV7-2 and TRBJ2-1; the match to TRBD2 covers 7 bases. The germline V gene has CDR1 SGHTA and CDR2 FQGNSA. There are 15 residues in the CDR3. V lost 4 bases, J lost 10 bases, and 13 bases stayed unmatched. CDR3 amino acids: CASSSAGMGFREQFF. CDR3 DNA: TGTGCCAGCAGCTCAGCGGGGATGGGGTTTAGAGAGCAGTTCTTC.

The chain employs TRBV5-1 and TRBJ2-7; D is perhaps TRBD2 (6 bases). Germline CDR1 reads SGHRS; CDR2 reads YFSETQ. The V end was cut by 4 bases, the J end by 3 bases, with 14 bases between. This CDR3 is built from 14 residues. The CDR3 DNA sequence: TGCGCCAGCAGCGTGGGACTCGCCAACTACGAGCAGTACGTC. Translating it yields CASSVGLANYEQYV.

In its sample, this clonotype was seen many times. The genes are TRBV12-3 or TRBV12-4 and TRBJ1-2; 7 nucleotides line up with TRBD1. V was clipped by 5 bases and J by 8 bases; unmatched bases: 5. The length of the CDR3 is 12 residues. CDR3 amino acids: CASSIRDSGYTF. As DNA, the CDR3 is TGTGCCAGCAGTATAAGGGACAGCGGCTACACCTTC.